A selection of T cell receptor beta chains follows, all from one sample in a study of cytomegalovirus exposure and HLA in healthy donors. The assay was immunoSEQ multiplex PCR, and TCRdb's table has in-frame clones only and misses some. The sample has approximately 250,000 clones, about 85% seen once. Sequencing input: PBMCs. The receptor set was obtained from a girl aged 2 to 9 in good health and CMV-seronegative. Both conserved end residues are part of each CDR3. A D gene is named only where the DNA matches it firmly. Not every row has a clone size; where given, it reads once, few, many or a size class.

V gene: TRBV27
clone size: few
D gene: TRBD2
J gene: TRBJ2-2
CDR3 protein: CASSRLAGLDPGELFF
CDR3 DNA: TGTGCCAGCAGTCGGTTAGCGGGACTCGACCCCGGGGAGCTGTTTTTT

V gene: TRBV5-5
clone size: .
D gene: TRBD1
J gene: TRBJ1-4
CDR3 protein: CASSSDLQGGSEKLFF
CDR3 DNA: TGTGCCAGCAGCTCGGACCTACAGGGGGGAAGTGAAAAACTGTTTTTT

V gene: TRBV27
clone size: .
D gene: .
J gene: TRBJ1-2
CDR3 protein: CASSPQGRGNYGYTF
CDR3 DNA: TGTGCCAGCAGTCCCCAAGGGCGGGGAAACTATGGCTACACCTTC

V gene: TRBV30
clone size: .
D gene: TRBD1
J gene: TRBJ1-4
CDR3 protein: CAWGARTGQNEKLFF
CDR3 DNA: TGTGCCTGGGGGGCACGGACGGGACAGAATGAAAAACTGTTTTTT

V gene: TRBV5-1
clone size: .
D gene: TRBD2
J gene: TRBJ2-3
CDR3 protein: CASSSLADGEYTQYF
CDR3 DNA: TGCGCCAGCAGCTCCCTAGCGGACGGGGAATATACGCAGTATTTT

V gene: TRBV6-7
clone size: .
D gene: TRBD1
J gene: TRBJ2-7
CDR3 protein: CASSYRDRSYEQYF
CDR3 DNA: TGTGCCAGCAGTTACCGGGACAGGTCCTACGAGCAGTACTTC

V gene: TRBV19
clone size: .
D gene: TRBD1
J gene: TRBJ2-6
CDR3 protein: CASSMAGGSGANVLTF
CDR3 DNA: TGTGCCAGTAGTATGGCAGGGGGTTCTGGGGCCAACGTCCTGACTTTC

V gene: TRBV10-3
clone size: .
D gene: TRBD1
J gene: TRBJ2-1
CDR3 protein: CAISGTGGAYNEQFF
CDR3 DNA: TGTGCCATCAGTGGGACAGGGGGAGCCTACAATGAGCAGTTCTTC

V gene: TRBV12-5
clone size: .
D gene: TRBD2
J gene: TRBJ2-1
CDR3 protein: CASGTGTSRSNEQFF
CDR3 DNA: TGTGCTAGTGGTACCGGGACTAGCCGGTCCAATGAGCAGTTCTTC

V gene: TRBV7-2
clone size: .
D gene: TRBD2
J gene: TRBJ2-5
CDR3 protein: CASSRTSGAETQYF
CDR3 DNA: TGTGCCAGCAGCCGGACTAGCGGGGCGGAGACCCAGTACTTC

V gene: TRBV27
clone size: .
D gene: TRBD1
J gene: TRBJ1-4
CDR3 protein: CASSPSRGATNEKLFF
CDR3 DNA: TGTGCCAGCAGTCCGAGCAGGGGGGCAACTAATGAAAAACTGTTTTTT

V gene: TRBV19
clone size: .
D gene: .
J gene: TRBJ1-2
CDR3 protein: CASSNTVYGYTF
CDR3 DNA: TGTGCCAGTAGTAATACGGTCTATGGCTACACCTTC

V gene: TRBV4-1
clone size: .
D gene: TRBD1
J gene: TRBJ2-7
CDR3 protein: CASSHDSGTGGFEQYF
CDR3 DNA: TGCGCCAGCAGCCACGATAGCGGGACAGGGGGCTTCGAGCAGTACTTC

V gene: TRBV10-2
clone size: once
D gene: TRBD1
J gene: TRBJ1-4
CDR3 protein: CASRDRGPEKLFF
CDR3 DNA: TGCGCCAGCCGGGACAGGGGGCCTGAAAAACTGTTTTTT

V gene: TRBV4-1
clone size: .
D gene: .
J gene: TRBJ1-1
CDR3 protein: CASSQARDTEAFF
CDR3 DNA: TGCGCCAGCAGCCAAGCGAGGGACACTGAAGCTTTCTTT

V gene: TRBV2
clone size: .
D gene: TRBD2
J gene: TRBJ2-3
CDR3 protein: CASSGIRLAGGPTSTDTQYF
CDR3 DNA: TGTGCCAGCAGTGGTATTAGACTAGCGGGGGGCCCGACAAGCACAGATACGCAGTATTTT

V gene: TRBV6-1
clone size: .
D gene: .
J gene: TRBJ2-7
CDR3 protein: CASSDFSAGTYEQYF
CDR3 DNA: TGTGCCAGCAGTGACTTCTCTGCGGGAACCTACGAGCAGTACTTC

V gene: TRBV11-1
clone size: .
D gene: TRBD1
J gene: TRBJ2-7
CDR3 protein: CASSLQGARTYEQYF
CDR3 DNA: TGTGCCAGCAGCTTACAGGGGGCGAGAACCTACGAGCAGTACTTC

V gene: TRBV5-1
clone size: .
D gene: TRBD1
J gene: TRBJ1-1
CDR3 protein: CASSVRDRTLNTEAFF
CDR3 DNA: TGCGCCAGCAGCGTCCGGGACAGGACTCTGAACACTGAAGCTTTCTTT

V gene: TRBV2
clone size: .
D gene: .
J gene: TRBJ2-7
CDR3 protein: CASSDWETSYEQYF
CDR3 DNA: TGTGCCAGCAGTGATTGGGAGACGAGCTACGAGCAGTACTTC

V gene: TRBV7-3
clone size: .
D gene: TRBD2
J gene: TRBJ2-3
CDR3 protein: CASSLGQRGAKDTQYF
CDR3 DNA: TGTGCCAGCAGCTTAGGTCAGCGGGGGGCAAAAGATACGCAGTATTTT

V gene: TRBV7-6
clone size: few
D gene: .
J gene: TRBJ2-7
CDR3 protein: CASSLGGVFGEQYF
CDR3 DNA: TGTGCCAGCAGCTTAGGGGGAGTCTTCGGCGAGCAGTACTTC

V gene: TRBV27
clone size: .
D gene: .
J gene: TRBJ2-7
CDR3 protein: CASSLAPRLNPNSYEQYF
CDR3 DNA: TGTGCCAGCAGTTTAGCGCCCCGACTCAACCCGAACTCGTACGAGCAGTACTTC

V gene: TRBV5-4
clone size: few
D gene: TRBD2
J gene: TRBJ2-7
CDR3 protein: CASSSERGGQYEQYF
CDR3 DNA: TGTGCCAGCAGCTCTGAGCGGGGGGGCCAGTACGAGCAGTACTTC

V gene: TRBV5-1
clone size: .
D gene: TRBD1
J gene: TRBJ2-3
CDR3 protein: CASSLRQGAPDTQYF
CDR3 DNA: TGCGCCAGCAGCTTGCGACAGGGGGCCCCAGATACGCAGTATTTT

V gene: TRBV2
clone size: .
D gene: TRBD1
J gene: TRBJ2-3
CDR3 protein: CASSLDRGGTDTQYF
CDR3 DNA: TGTGCCAGCAGCCTAGACAGGGGAGGCACAGATACGCAGTATTTT

V gene: TRBV10-1
clone size: .
D gene: .
J gene: TRBJ2-2
CDR3 protein: CASSALTGKNTGELFF
CDR3 DNA: TGCGCCAGCAGTGCCCTGACTGGAAAGAACACCGGGGAGCTGTTTTTT

V gene: TRBV5-1
clone size: .
D gene: .
J gene: TRBJ2-5
CDR3 protein: CASSLGQGGAETQYF
CDR3 DNA: TGCGCCAGCAGCCTGGGGCAGGGGGGCGCGGAGACCCAGTACTTC

V gene: TRBV11-3
clone size: .
D gene: TRBD2
J gene: TRBJ2-3
CDR3 protein: CASSPAGYSTDTQYF
CDR3 DNA: TGTGCCAGCAGCCCAGCGGGGTACTCCACAGATACGCAGTATTTT

V gene: TRBV27
clone size: .
D gene: TRBD1
J gene: TRBJ1-1
CDR3 protein: CASSSNEQGITEAFF
CDR3 DNA: TGTGCCAGCAGTTCTAACGAACAGGGGATCACTGAAGCTTTCTTT

V gene: TRBV7-9
clone size: .
D gene: .
J gene: TRBJ2-1
CDR3 protein: CASSLVLEGGTNAYNEQFF
CDR3 DNA: TGTGCCAGCAGCTTAGTCCTGGAGGGCGGAACCAATGCCTACAATGAGCAGTTCTTC

V gene: TRBV6-5
clone size: .
D gene: TRBD1
J gene: TRBJ2-5
CDR3 protein: CASSRQGASQYF
CDR3 DNA: TGTGCCAGCAGTCGACAGGGGGCCTCCCAGTACTTC

V gene: TRBV19
clone size: .
D gene: TRBD2
J gene: TRBJ2-7
CDR3 protein: CASSDFAGAPHF
CDR3 DNA: TGTGCCAGTAGTGACTTTGCGGGAGCTCCCCATTTC

V gene: TRBV19
clone size: .
D gene: TRBD2
J gene: TRBJ2-7
CDR3 protein: CASSALAGGNEQYF
CDR3 DNA: TGTGCCAGTAGCGCGCTAGCGGGGGGTAACGAGCAGTACTTC

V gene: TRBV7-9
clone size: .
D gene: .
J gene: TRBJ1-3
CDR3 protein: CASSLGTGGQGNTIYF
CDR3 DNA: TGTGCCAGCAGCTTAGGTACAGGAGGGCAAGGAAACACCATATATTTT

V gene: TRBV28
clone size: few
D gene: TRBD2
J gene: TRBJ2-1
CDR3 protein: CASSSSPGLAGGDEQFF
CDR3 DNA: TGTGCCAGCAGTTCGAGCCCGGGACTAGCGGGAGGGGATGAGCAGTTCTTC

V gene: TRBV5-1
clone size: few
D gene: .
J gene: TRBJ2-1
CDR3 protein: CASSLASSSYNEQFF
CDR3 DNA: TGCGCCAGCAGCTTGGCCTCCAGCTCCTACAATGAGCAGTTCTTC

V gene: TRBV9
clone size: .
D gene: .
J gene: TRBJ2-1
CDR3 protein: CASSVGGLYNEQFF
CDR3 DNA: TGTGCCAGCAGCGTAGGGGGGCTCTACAATGAGCAGTTCTTC

V gene: TRBV7-9
clone size: .
D gene: .
J gene: TRBJ1-2
CDR3 protein: CSSSLADAGYYGYTF
CDR3 DNA: TGTTCCAGCAGCTTAGCGGATGCGGGGTACTATGGCTACACCTTC

V gene: TRBV6-5
clone size: .
D gene: .
J gene: TRBJ1-1
CDR3 protein: CASSRIIQGLAEAFF
CDR3 DNA: TGTGCCAGCAGTCGTATAATACAGGGTTTGGCTGAAGCTTTCTTT

V gene: TRBV6-1
clone size: .
D gene: .
J gene: TRBJ1-2
CDR3 protein: CASSEFRGYGYTF
CDR3 DNA: TGTGCCAGCAGTGAATTTAGGGGGTATGGCTACACCTTC

V gene: TRBV5-4
clone size: .
D gene: .
J gene: TRBJ1-2
CDR3 protein: CASSLSNRRGYTF
CDR3 DNA: TGTGCCAGCAGCTTATCGAACAGGAGAGGCTACACCTTC

V gene: TRBV7-6
clone size: .
D gene: .
J gene: TRBJ2-3
CDR3 protein: CASSFNRFTDTQYF
CDR3 DNA: TGTGCCAGCAGCTTTAACAGATTCACAGATACGCAGTATTTT

V gene: TRBV29-1
clone size: .
D gene: .
J gene: TRBJ2-1
CDR3 protein: CSVFGSGARYNEQFF
CDR3 DNA: TGCAGCGTTTTTGGGTCAGGGGCTAGGTACAATGAGCAGTTCTTC